Listed here are 7 T cell receptor beta chains from one sample, sequenced in a study of regulatory T cells in long-lasting Graves disease. Time point specified: newly diagnosed GD, antithyroid drugs for less than 3 months. PBMC-derived RNA was used for the TCR library. Combining iRepertoire HTBI primers with Arm-PCR of CDR3 regions, the authors built TCR beta libraries. TCRdb reprocessed the multiplex PCR reads via MiXCR and lists one record per CDR3 protein. The table includes about 220,000 distinct CDR3 sequences, around a fifth detected once. The same sample was also studied in work on T cells in Graves' hyperthyroidism and ophthalmopathy.

The sequencing here drew on peripheral blood mononuclear cells (PBMCs), taken at new diagnosis, from a patient treated with antithyroid drugs. Every receptor here comes from a woman aged 25 to 39 with Graves disease.

Ten or more counts support this clonotype. The chain has TRBV18 and TRBJ2-2; no reliable D call. Germline V gene lookup returns CDR1 KGHSH and CDR2 LQKENI. The CDR3 length is 15 residues. V lost 3 bases, J lost 2 bases, and 10 bases lay in between. This chain's CDR3 is CASSPYDSNTGELFF. CDR3 in DNA: TGTGCCAGCTCACCTTACGACTCTAACACCGGGGAGCTGTTTTTT.

Concerning this clonotype: A far larger clone lies a single base away; this is likely a read error. V is TRBV28 and J is TRBJ2-2; TRBD1 aligns across 8 bases. The trim removed 5 bases at V and 6 bases at J, leaving 8 bases unmatched. The CDR3 runs to 15 residues. Germline-derived CDR1 and CDR2 are MDHEN and SYDVKM. The CDR3 protein is CASSAGQGLAGELFF. The CDR3 nucleotides are TGTGCCAGCAGTGCCGGACAGGGCTTGGCCGGGGAGCTGTTTTTT.

This clonotype was observed once. Just one base apart from a much larger clone, this may be a read error. The V gene is TRBV11-2, the J gene TRBJ1-1; the match to TRBD1 covers 7 bases. The CDR3 covers 14 residues. Germline assignment: CDR1 SGHAT and CDR2 FQNNGV. V dropped 3 bases and J dropped 0; count of bases not matched to a gene: 1. CDR3 loop: CASSFTGVNTEAFF. DNA of the CDR3: TGTGCCAGCAGCTTTACAGGGGTGAACACTGAAGCTTTCTTT. Based on the CDR3 plus reference TRBV11-2 and TRBJ1-1, the full variable domain is EAGVAQSPRYKIIEKRQSVAFWCNPISGHATLYWYQQILGQGPKLLIQFQNNGVVDDSQLPKDRFSAERLKGVDSTLKIQPAKLEDSAVYLCASSFTGVNTEAFFGQGTRLTVV.

This clonotype was found once. This chain links TRBV29-1 with TRBJ1-2; maybe TRBD1 (5 bases). The germline gives CDR1 SQVTM, CDR2 ANQGSEA. The CDR3 totals 13 residues. Trimming left V 2 bases short and J 0 bases short, with 7 bases between. This chain's CDR3 is CSVESGTNYGYTF. The CDR3 DNA is TGCAGCGTTGAATCAGGGACTAACTATGGCTACACCTTC.

The chain is built from TRBV10-2 and TRBJ2-7; tentative D call: TRBD2 (6 bases). Per the germline V gene, CDR1 is WSHSY and CDR2 is SAAADI. Trimming took off 4 bases at V and 5 bases at J, with 12 bases between the two ends. The CDR3 extends over 13 amino acids. The CDR3 region is CASSVVRRDEQYF. CDR3 coding DNA: TGCGCCAGCAGTGTAGTAAGGAGGGACGAGCAGTACTTC.

The chain combines TRBV11-2 with TRBJ1-2; 9 bases match TRBD1. This CDR3 contains 18 residues. Germline CDR1 and CDR2: SGHAT and FQNNGV. V lost 5 bases to trimming and J lost 7 bases; unmatched junction nucleotides: 20. CDR3 sequence (DNA): TGTGCCAGCAGCCCTAAAGTGGGACAGGGCGAGGGATTGCGTGGCTACACCTTC. Amino acids: CASSPKVGQGEGLRGYTF. The full variable domain, with the rest looked up from reference TRBV11-2 and TRBJ1-2, is EAGVAQSPRYKIIEKRQSVAFWCNPISGHATLYWYQQILGQGPKLLIQFQNNGVVDDSQLPKDRFSAERLKGVDSTLKIQPAKLEDSAVYLCASSPKVGQGEGLRGYTFGSGTRLTVV.

This clonotype has ten or more counts. V usage is TRBV12-3 or TRBV12-4 and J usage is TRBJ2-5; TRBD1 or TRBD2 may be the D gene (5 bases each). The length of the CDR3 is 14 residues. V shed 7 bases and J shed 4 bases, with 16 bases lying between them. For the CDR3, the DNA is TGTGCCAGCACCTTCGGGGACCAACGAGAGACCCAGTACTTC. Its protein product is CASTFGDQRETQYF.